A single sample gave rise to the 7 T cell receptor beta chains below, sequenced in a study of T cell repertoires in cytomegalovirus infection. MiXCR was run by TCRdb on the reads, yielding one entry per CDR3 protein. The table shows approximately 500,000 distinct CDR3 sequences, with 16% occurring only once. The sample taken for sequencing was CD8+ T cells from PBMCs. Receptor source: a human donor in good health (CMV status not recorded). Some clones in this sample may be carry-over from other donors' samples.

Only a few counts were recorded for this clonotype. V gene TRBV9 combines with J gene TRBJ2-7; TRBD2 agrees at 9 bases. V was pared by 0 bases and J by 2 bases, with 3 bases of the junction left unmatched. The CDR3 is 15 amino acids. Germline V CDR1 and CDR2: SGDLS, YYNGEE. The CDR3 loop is CASSVGLAATYEQYF. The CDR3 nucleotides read TGTGCCAGCAGCGTAGGACTAGCGGCAACCTACGAGCAGTACTTC.

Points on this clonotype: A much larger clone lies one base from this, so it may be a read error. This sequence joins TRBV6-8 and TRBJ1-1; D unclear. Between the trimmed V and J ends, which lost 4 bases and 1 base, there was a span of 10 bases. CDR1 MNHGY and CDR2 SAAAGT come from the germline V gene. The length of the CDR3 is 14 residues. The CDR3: CASSFTQWNTEAFF. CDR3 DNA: TGTGCCAGCAGTTTCACTCAATGGAACACTGAAGCTTTCTTT.

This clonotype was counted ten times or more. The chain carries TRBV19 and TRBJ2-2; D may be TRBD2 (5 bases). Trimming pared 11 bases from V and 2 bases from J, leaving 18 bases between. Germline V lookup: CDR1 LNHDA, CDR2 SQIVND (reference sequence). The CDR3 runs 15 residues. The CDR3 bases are TGTGCCTCCCTCTCGGAGGCCCCAAACACCGGGGAGCTGTTTTTT. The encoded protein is CASLSEAPNTGELFF. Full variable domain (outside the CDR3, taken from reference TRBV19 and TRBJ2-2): DGGITQSPKYLFRKEGQNVTLSCEQNLNHDAMYWYRQDPGQGLRLIYYSQIVNDFQKGDIAEGYSVSREKKESFPLTVTSAQKNPTAFYLCASLSEAPNTGELFFGEGSRLTVL.

CDR3 sequence: CASSLTQGLYEQYF. The CDR3 DNA is TGTGCCAGCAGTTTAACCCAGGGCCTTTACGAGCAGTACTTC. The V call is TRBV28, the J call TRBJ2-7; tentatively, D is TRBD1 (5 bases). The length of the CDR3 is 14 residues. Trimming took off 2 bases at V and 4 bases at J, with 12 bases between the two ends. The germline V gene has CDR1 MDHEN and CDR2 SYDVKM.

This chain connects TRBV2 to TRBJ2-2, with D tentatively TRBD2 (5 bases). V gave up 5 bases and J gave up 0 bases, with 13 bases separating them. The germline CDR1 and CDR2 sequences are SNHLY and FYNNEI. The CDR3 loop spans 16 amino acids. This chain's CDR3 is CASSLLEAPNTGELFF. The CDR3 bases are TGTGCCAGCAGTCTCTTGGAGGCCCCGAACACCGGGGAGCTGTTTTTT.

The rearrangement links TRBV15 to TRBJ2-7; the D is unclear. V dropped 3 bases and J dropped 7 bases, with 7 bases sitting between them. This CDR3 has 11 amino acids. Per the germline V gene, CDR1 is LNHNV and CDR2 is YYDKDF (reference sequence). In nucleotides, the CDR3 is TGTGCCACCAGCAGGGAAAGGGAGCAGTACTTC. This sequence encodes CATSREREQYF.

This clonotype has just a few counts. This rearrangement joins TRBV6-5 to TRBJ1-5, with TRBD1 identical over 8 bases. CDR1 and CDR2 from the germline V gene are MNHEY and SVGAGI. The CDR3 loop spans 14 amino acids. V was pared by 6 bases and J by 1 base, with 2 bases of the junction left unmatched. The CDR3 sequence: CASRTGESNQPQHF. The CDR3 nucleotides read TGTGCCAGCAGGACAGGGGAGAGCAATCAGCCCCAGCATTTT.